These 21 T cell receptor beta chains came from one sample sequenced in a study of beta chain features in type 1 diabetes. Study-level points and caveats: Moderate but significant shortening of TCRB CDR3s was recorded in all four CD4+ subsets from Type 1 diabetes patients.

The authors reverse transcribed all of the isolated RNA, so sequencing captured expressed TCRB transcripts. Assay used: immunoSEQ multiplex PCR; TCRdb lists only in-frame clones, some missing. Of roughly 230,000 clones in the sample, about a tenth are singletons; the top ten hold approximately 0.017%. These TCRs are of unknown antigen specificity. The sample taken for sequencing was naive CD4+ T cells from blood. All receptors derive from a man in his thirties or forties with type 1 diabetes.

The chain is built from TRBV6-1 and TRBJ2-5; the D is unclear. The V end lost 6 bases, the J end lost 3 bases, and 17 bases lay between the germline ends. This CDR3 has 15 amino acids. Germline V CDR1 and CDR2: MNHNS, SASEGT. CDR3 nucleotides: TGTGCCAGCAGGGCCCCGGAGCTTGACGAAGAGACCCAGTACTTC. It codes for CASRAPELDEETQYF.

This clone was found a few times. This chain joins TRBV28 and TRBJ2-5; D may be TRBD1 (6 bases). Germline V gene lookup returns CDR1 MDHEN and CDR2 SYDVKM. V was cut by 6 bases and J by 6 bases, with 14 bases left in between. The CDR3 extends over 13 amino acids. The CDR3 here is CASRPRGGKTQYF. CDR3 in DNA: TGTGCCAGCAGACCCAGAGGGGGTAAGACCCAGTACTTC.

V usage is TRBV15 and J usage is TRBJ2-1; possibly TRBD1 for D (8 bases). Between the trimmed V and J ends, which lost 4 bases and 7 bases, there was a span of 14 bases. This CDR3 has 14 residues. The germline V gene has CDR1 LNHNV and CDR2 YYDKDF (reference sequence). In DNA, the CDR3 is TGTGCCACCAGCATGAACAGGGGGGGGAATGAGCAGTTCTTC. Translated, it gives CATSMNRGGNEQFF.

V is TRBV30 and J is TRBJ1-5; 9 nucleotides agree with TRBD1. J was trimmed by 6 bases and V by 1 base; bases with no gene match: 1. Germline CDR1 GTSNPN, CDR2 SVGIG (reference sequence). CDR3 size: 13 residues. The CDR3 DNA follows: TGTGCCTGGAGTGGGACAGGGGCTCAGCCCCAGCATTTT. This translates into CAWSGTGAQPQHF.

CDR3 region: CASSPGTSLKETQYF. As DNA, the CDR3 is TGCGCCAGCAGCCCCGGGACTAGCTTAAAGGAGACCCAGTACTTC. V is TRBV5-1 and J is TRBJ2-5, with TRBD2 identical over 9 bases. The V gene end was trimmed by 4 bases and the J gene end by 5 bases; junction bases not matched to a gene: 9. CDR1 SGHRS and CDR2 YFSETQ come from the germline V gene. The CDR3 has 15 residues.

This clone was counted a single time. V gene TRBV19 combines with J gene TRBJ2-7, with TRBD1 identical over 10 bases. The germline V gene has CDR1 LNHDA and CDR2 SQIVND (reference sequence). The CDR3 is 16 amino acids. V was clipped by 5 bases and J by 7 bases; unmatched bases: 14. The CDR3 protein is CASSPLQGQGRGEQYF. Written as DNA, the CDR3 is TGTGCCAGTAGTCCCCTTCAGGGACAGGGGCGAGGTGAGCAGTACTTC.

The CDR3 bases are TGTGCCAGCAGCTTCTTCGGGACCTACGAGCAGTACTTC. Protein product: CASSFFGTYEQYF. V usage is TRBV7-9 and J usage is TRBJ2-7, with D tentatively TRBD2 (5 bases). The CDR3 contains 13 residues. With 3 bases removed from V and 2 bases from J, the gap between germline ends came to 8 bases. CDR1 and CDR2 from the germline V gene are SEHNR and FQNEAQ (reference sequence).

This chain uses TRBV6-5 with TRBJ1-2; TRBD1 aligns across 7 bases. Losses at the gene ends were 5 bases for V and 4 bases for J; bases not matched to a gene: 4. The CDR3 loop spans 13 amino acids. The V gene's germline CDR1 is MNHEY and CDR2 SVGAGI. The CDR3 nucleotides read TGTGCCAGCAGTCAGGGACAGTTCTATGGCTACACCTTC. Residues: CASSQGQFYGYTF.

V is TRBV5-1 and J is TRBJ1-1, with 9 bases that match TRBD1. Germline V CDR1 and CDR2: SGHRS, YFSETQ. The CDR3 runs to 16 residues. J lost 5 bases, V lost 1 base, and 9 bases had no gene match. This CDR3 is CASSLNGGTGRTEAFF. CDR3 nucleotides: TGCGCCAGCAGCTTGAATGGAGGGACAGGGAGAACTGAAGCTTTCTTT.

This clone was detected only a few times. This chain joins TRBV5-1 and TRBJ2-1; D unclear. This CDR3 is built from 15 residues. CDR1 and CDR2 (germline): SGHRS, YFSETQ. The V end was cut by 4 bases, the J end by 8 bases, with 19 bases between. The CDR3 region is CASSPRITTIDEQFF. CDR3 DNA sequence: TGCGCCAGCAGCCCGAGAATTACGACAATAGATGAGCAGTTCTTC.

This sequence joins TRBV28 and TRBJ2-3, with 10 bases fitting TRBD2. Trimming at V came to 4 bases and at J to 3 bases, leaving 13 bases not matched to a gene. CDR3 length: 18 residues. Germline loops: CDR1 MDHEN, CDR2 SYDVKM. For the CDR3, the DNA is TGTGCCAGCAGTTCCCCTAGCGGGGGTGATCCTAGGACAGATACGCAGTATTTT. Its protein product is CASSSPSGGDPRTDTQYF.

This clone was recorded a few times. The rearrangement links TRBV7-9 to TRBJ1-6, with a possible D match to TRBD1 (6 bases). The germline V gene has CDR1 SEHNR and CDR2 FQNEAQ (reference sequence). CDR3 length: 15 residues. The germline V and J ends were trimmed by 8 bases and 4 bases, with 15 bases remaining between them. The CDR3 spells CASGLGGQYNSPLHF. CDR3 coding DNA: TGTGCCAGCGGCCTTGGAGGACAGTATAATTCACCCCTCCACTTT.

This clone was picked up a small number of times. Here the CDR3 DNA reads TGCGCCAGCAGCCGGGACAGATTGAATGAGCAGTTCTTC. The encoded protein is CASSRDRLNEQFF. The rearrangement links TRBV5-1 to TRBJ2-1; 7 bases align to TRBD1. The CDR3 is 13 amino acids. The V gene end was trimmed by 4 bases and the J gene end by 7 bases; junction bases not matched to a gene: 5. Germline lookup yields CDR1 SGHRS and CDR2 YFSETQ. The full variable domain, completed using reference TRBV5-1 and TRBJ2-1, is KAGVTQTPRYLIKTRGQQVTLSCSPISGHRSVSWYQQTPGQGLQFLFEYFSETQRNKGNFPGRFSGRQFSNSRSEMNVSTLELGDSALYLCASSRDRLNEQFFGPGTRLTVL.

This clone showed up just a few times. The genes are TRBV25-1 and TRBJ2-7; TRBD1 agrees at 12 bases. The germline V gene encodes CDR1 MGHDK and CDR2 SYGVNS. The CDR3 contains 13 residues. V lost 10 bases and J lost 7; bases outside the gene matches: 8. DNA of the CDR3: TGTGCCACCTCCGGGACAGGGGGCCGGGAGCAGTACTTC. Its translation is CATSGTGGREQYF.

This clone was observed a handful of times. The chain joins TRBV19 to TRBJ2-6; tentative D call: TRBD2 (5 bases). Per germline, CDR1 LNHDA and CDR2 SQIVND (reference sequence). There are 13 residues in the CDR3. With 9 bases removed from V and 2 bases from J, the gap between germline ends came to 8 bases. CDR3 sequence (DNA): TGTGCCAGCGGGGAAACTGGGGCCAACGTCCTGACTTTC. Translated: CASGETGANVLTF.

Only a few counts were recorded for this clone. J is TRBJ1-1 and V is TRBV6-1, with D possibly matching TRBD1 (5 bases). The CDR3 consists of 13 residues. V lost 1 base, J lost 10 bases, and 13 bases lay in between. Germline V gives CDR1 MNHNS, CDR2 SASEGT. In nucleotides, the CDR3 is TGTGCCAGCAGTGAAGAAGGAAGCAGGGTAGCTTTCTTT. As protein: CASSEEGSRVAFF.

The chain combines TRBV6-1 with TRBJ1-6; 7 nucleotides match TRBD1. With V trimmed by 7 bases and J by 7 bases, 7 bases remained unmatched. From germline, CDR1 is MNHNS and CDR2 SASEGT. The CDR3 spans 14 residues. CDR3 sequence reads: CASNLQGKNSPLHF. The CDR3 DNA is TGTGCCAGCAACCTACAGGGGAAGAATTCACCCCTCCACTTT.

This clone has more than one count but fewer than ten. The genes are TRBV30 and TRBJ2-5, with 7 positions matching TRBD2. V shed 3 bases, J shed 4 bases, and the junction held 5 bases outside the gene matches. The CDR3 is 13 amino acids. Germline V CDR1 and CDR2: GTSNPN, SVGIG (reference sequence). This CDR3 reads CAWSRAGRETQYF. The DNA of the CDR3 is TGTGCCTGGAGCCGAGCGGGGCGAGAGACCCAGTACTTC. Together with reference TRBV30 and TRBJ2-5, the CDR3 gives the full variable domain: SQTIHQWPATLVQPVGSPLSLECTVEGTSNPNLYWYRQAAGRGLQLLFYSVGIGQISSEVPQNLSASRPQDRQFILSSKKLLLSDSGFYLCAWSRAGRETQYFGPGTRLLVL.

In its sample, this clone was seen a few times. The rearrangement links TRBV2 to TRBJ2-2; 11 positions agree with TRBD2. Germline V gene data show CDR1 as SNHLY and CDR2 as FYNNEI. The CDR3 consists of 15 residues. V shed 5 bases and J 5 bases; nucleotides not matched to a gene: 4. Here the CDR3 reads CASSSPSGGTGELFF. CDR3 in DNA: TGTGCCAGCAGTTCTCCTAGCGGGGGGACCGGGGAGCTGTTTTTT.

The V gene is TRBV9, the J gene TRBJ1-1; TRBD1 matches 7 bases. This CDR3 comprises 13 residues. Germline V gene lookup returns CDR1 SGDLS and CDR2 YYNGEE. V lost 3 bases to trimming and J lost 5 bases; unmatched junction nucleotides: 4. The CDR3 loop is CASSEGAGTEAFF. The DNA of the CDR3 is TGTGCCAGCAGCGAGGGGGCCGGGACTGAAGCTTTCTTT.

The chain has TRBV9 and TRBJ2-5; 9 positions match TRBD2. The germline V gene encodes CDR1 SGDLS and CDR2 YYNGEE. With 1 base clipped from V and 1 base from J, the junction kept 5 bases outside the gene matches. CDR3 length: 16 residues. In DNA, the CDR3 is TGTGCCAGCAGCGTACTAGCGGGGAATATCCAAGAGACCCAGTACTTC. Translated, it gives CASSVLAGNIQETQYF.